The 12 T cell receptor beta chains given below trace back to one sample, sequenced in a study of beta chain features in type 1 diabetes. Whole-study findings and limits: In all four CD4+ subsets, TCRB CDR3 length was significantly, moderately reduced in type 1 diabetes.

These receptors' antigens are unknown. TCRB transcripts that were expressed got sequenced, as all of the isolated RNA had been reverse transcribed. TCRdb's copy holds only in-frame clones and misses some; the assay was immunoSEQ multiplex PCR. This sample has roughly 330,000 clones, with 13% found just once. The sequencing sample was made of naive CD4+ T cells from blood. All receptors derive from a woman aged 18-30 years with type 1 diabetes.

The V call is TRBV12-5, the J call TRBJ2-1; 8 nucleotides align to TRBD2. Germline values: CDR1 LGHNT, CDR2 FRNRAP. After removal of 6 bases from V and 6 bases from J, the junction contained 16 bases not matched to a gene. The CDR3 is made up of 17 amino acids. The CDR3 sequence is CASGYLPTGTSFNEQFF. CDR3 in DNA: TGTGCTAGTGGGTATCTCCCGACCGGGACTAGTTTCAATGAGCAGTTCTTC.

This clone appeared a few times. The chain combines TRBV29-1 with TRBJ1-2; D might be TRBD1 (5 bases). Germline CDR1 and CDR2: SQVTM and ANQGSEA. With 6 bases removed from V and 6 bases from J, the gap between germline ends came to 8 bases. The CDR3 totals 10 residues. In DNA, the CDR3 is TGCAGCGTAGGGGAAGATGGCTACACCTTC. As protein: CSVGEDGYTF.

The chain joins TRBV19 to TRBJ2-7, with 9 nucleotides matching TRBD1. Germline CDR1 and CDR2: LNHDA and SQIVND (reference sequence). This CDR3 is 14 amino acids long. V gave up 4 bases and J gave up 2 bases; unmatched junction bases: 3. In DNA, the CDR3 is TGTGCCAGTAGTAAGGGGACAGGGACCTACGAGCAGTACTTC. Its translation: CASSKGTGTYEQYF.

The table lists this clone with a few counts. This chain connects TRBV19 to TRBJ2-1; TRBD2 aligns across 9 bases. The V segment lost 9 bases and the J segment 7 bases; nucleotides outside the gene matches: 10. Looked up from germline, CDR1 is LNHDA and CDR2 is SQIVND (reference sequence). The CDR3 length is 14 residues. This CDR3 reads CASGAGGPRNEQFF. CDR3 in DNA: TGTGCCAGCGGGGCGGGAGGGCCCAGGAATGAGCAGTTCTTC. Looking up the rest from reference TRBV19 and TRBJ2-1 gives the full variable domain: DGGITQSPKYLFRKEGQNVTLSCEQNLNHDAMYWYRQDPGQGLRLIYYSQIVNDFQKGDIAEGYSVSREKKESFPLTVTSAQKNPTAFYLCASGAGGPRNEQFFGPGTRLTVL.

The chain joins TRBV5-6 to TRBJ2-2, with a weak D call TRBD1 (6 bases). The CDR3 consists of 15 residues. The ends were cut back, 4 bases at V and 0 bases at J, with 10 bases in the middle. The germline V gene has CDR1 SGHDT and CDR2 YYEEEE. The CDR3 region has the DNA TGTGCCAGCAGCACAGGGTTCCCGAACACCGGGGAGCTGTTTTTT. Protein sequence: CASSTGFPNTGELFF.

V usage is TRBV6-4 and J usage is TRBJ1-5, with 7 nucleotides matching TRBD1. The CDR3 totals 15 residues. Germline CDR1 is MRHNA and CDR2 is SNTAGT. The V and J ends lost 5 bases and 0 bases, in that order; junction bases with no gene match: 4. As DNA, the CDR3 is TGTGCCAGCAGTTCCGGGACAGATAGCAATCAGCCCCAGCATTTT. This gives the protein CASSSGTDSNQPQHF.

This clone was detected only a few times. V usage is TRBV6-5 and J usage is TRBJ2-1; 9 bases agree with TRBD1. There are 16 residues in the CDR3. J lost 6 bases, V lost 2 bases, and 8 bases had no gene match. Germline V gene sequence: CDR1 MNHEY, CDR2 SVGAGI. This CDR3 reads CASSYPVQGARNEQFF. CDR3 in DNA: TGTGCCAGCAGTTACCCTGTACAGGGGGCCCGCAATGAGCAGTTCTTC.

The chain has TRBV5-4 and TRBJ2-1, with 10 nucleotides matching TRBD2. The length of the CDR3 is 16 residues. With 5 bases clipped from V and 5 bases from J, the junction kept 10 bases outside the gene matches. CDR1 is SGHNT, CDR2 YYREEE, per germline (reference sequence). CDR3 bases: TGTGCCAGCAGGTTGTCCCGAGCGGGAGGGCACAATGAGCAGTTCTTC. Protein sequence: CASRLSRAGGHNEQFF.

The V gene is TRBV2, the J gene TRBJ1-1; D possibly corresponds to TRBD1 (5 bases). The CDR3 is 14 amino acids. Germline CDR1 reads SNHLY; CDR2 reads FYNNEI. Trimming stripped 2 bases from V and 7 bases from J, with 14 bases between. The CDR3 reads CASSETSARGEAFF. The CDR3 DNA follows: TGTGCCAGCAGTGAAACATCGGCAAGGGGTGAAGCTTTCTTT. Drawing the rest from reference TRBV2 and TRBJ1-1, the complete variable domain is EPEVTQTPSHQVTQMGQEVILRCVPISNHLYFYWYRQILGQKVEFLVSFYNNEISEKSEIFDDQFSVERPDGSNFTLKIRSTKLEDSAMYFCASSETSARGEAFFGQGTRLTVV.

This clone was counted only a few times. The V call is TRBV5-1, the J call TRBJ2-5; 7 bases align to TRBD1. The CDR3 extends over 17 amino acids. The ends lost 2 bases at V and 4 bases at J; junction bases unmatched: 14. Per the germline V gene, CDR1 is SGHRS and CDR2 is YFSETQ. CDR3 in amino acids: CASSFKGAELTRETQYF. CDR3 nucleotide sequence: TGCGCCAGCAGCTTCAAGGGGGCAGAACTAACCAGAGAGACCCAGTACTTC.

This clone was recorded a few times. This rearrangement joins TRBV25-1 to TRBJ1-2, with 8 nucleotides matching TRBD1. Trimming took 1 base from V and 2 from J; bases not matched to a gene: 3. The CDR3 covers 15 residues. Germline V gene data show CDR1 as MGHDK and CDR2 as SYGVNS. The CDR3 coding sequence is TGTGCCAGCAGTGAATTTGGACAGGGAAACTATGGCTACACCTTC. This codes for CASSEFGQGNYGYTF.

The CDR3 protein is CASSLVSPMGGRLSYEQYF. CDR3 sequence (DNA): TGTGCCAGCAGCTTAGTGTCGCCAATGGGGGGGAGACTCTCCTACGAGCAGTACTTC. The V gene is TRBV13, the J gene TRBJ2-7, with TRBD2 identical over 7 bases. V lost 1 base to trimming and J lost 0 bases; unmatched junction nucleotides: 15. Germline assignment: CDR1 PRHDT and CDR2 FYEKMQ (reference sequence). The CDR3 is 19 residues long.